This TCR beta chain was sequenced in a study of human T cells and chemical hapten exposure (dated by TCRdb to about 2021). Regarding the study in general: The libraries were sequenced as a pool, and the TCR yield per sample differed mostly because of small variations in library volumes within the pool. This study followed changes in the peripheral blood TCR repertoire in vivo during primary and secondary sensitization of alopecia patients to the hapten diphenylcyclopropenone (DPC). What the study reported, not specific to this receptor: DPC sensitization did not change the number of TCRs with a frequency above 1 in 1000, and there was no evidence of changes in global repertoire structure. After repeated subsampling, changes were observed in the strength of the expansion versus patch-test correlation and in the threshold at which the correlation became significant.

During library preparation, unique molecular identifiers were attached to individual cDNA molecules so that TCRs could be counted in a quantitative, reproducible way. Both TCR alpha and TCR beta chains were sequenced from each blood RNA sample. The paper's processing steps were these. The median number of TCRs per sample was 95,638, ranging from 23,224 to 690,600. V, J and CDR3 annotation of the TCR reads was carried out using the Decombinator software suite. Every sample was subsampled to the same number of TCRs (28,000) for the PS versus PT1 abundance plots. TCRs were defined as expanded if absent before sensitization and observed at least eight times at the 2-week time point. Using fastp at Q25 and MiXCR, TCRdb reprocessed the public reads and kept productive beta chains. Identical CDR3 proteins give one entry, which carries the most common genes and DNA. These V and J calls derive from TCRdb rather than the authors' analysis. The sample table records about 120,000 distinct CDR3 sequences; 6.5% to 10% of these occur just once. About 1.4% of the sample comes from the top ten.

With regard to this clonotype: Its antigen has not been determined. Base qualities are missing; no much larger clone stands one base away.

Total RNA was extracted from unfractionated whole blood collected in Tempus Blood RNA tubes. Roughly five healthy volunteers were used as TCR sequencing controls and were bled at day 0, 2 weeks and 6 weeks. The V and J ends are trimmed by 2 bases and 4 bases, leaving 3 bases between them. From the germline V gene, CDR1 is SGHVS and CDR2 is FQNEAQ. From the cysteine through the phenylalanine, the CDR3 covers 13 amino acids. Kept here is only the CDR3 DNA, which spans 39 bases and is read in frame from base 1. Sequencing input: whole blood. The chain is made from TRBV7-8 and TRBJ2-6, with no confident D gene call. The TCR originated in a human donor in good health. Some clones in this sample may be carry-over from other donors' samples. Donor details come from another sample of the same person, matched by shared clones. CDR3 region: CASSLRGANVLTF. The DNA sequence follows: TGTGCCAGCAGCTTAAGGGGGGCCAACGTCCTGACTTTC.